The 9 T cell receptor beta chains below were found in one sample sequenced in a study of technical replicates of blood from a handful of donors. TCRdb keeps only in-frame clones here, not all; method: immunoSEQ multiplex PCR. The data hold about 66,000 clones, with about 89% observed a single time. Sample: PBMCs. The receptor set was obtained from a human donor in good health. Some clones in this sample may be carry-over from other donors' samples.

This chain uses TRBV5-6 with TRBJ2-7, with 7 bases lining up with TRBD1. Germline-derived CDR1 and CDR2 are SGHDT and YYEEEE. Trimming took 4 bases from V and 2 from J; bases not matched to a gene: 6. The CDR3 is made up of 14 amino acids. CDR3: CASSGWDRAYEQYF. DNA of the CDR3: TGTGCCAGCAGCGGATGGGACAGAGCCTACGAGCAGTACTTC.

The chain is built from TRBV4-2 and TRBJ2-2; TRBD2 might be the D (6 bases). The CDR3 extends over 17 amino acids. Per germline, CDR1 LGHNA and CDR2 YNFKEQ. With 1 base removed from V and 6 bases from J, the gap between germline ends came to 18 bases. This CDR3 is CASSQGVGGRLAGELFF. DNA for the CDR3: TGTGCCAGCAGCCAAGGGGTTGGGGGGAGGTTGGCCGGGGAGCTGTTTTTT.

The genes are TRBV5-4 and TRBJ2-7; TRBD1 matches 9 bases. The CDR3 consists of 14 residues. J gave up 6 bases and V 0 bases, and 4 bases lay outside the gene matches. Germline V CDR1 and CDR2: SGHNT, YYREEE (reference sequence). The CDR3 region has the DNA TGTGCCAGCAGCTTGGACAGGGGGCCCCTCGAGCAGTACTTC. This gives the protein CASSLDRGPLEQYF.

This clone was observed a few times. This sequence joins TRBV5-1 and TRBJ1-2; the D gene is possibly TRBD1 (5 bases). V lost 6 bases and J 2 bases, leaving 17 bases between the germline ends. Germline CDR1 SGHRS, CDR2 YFSETQ. The CDR3 sequence is 15 residues long. This CDR3 reads CASNKGAGTNYGYTF. The CDR3 DNA sequence: TGCGCCAGCAATAAAGGGGCAGGTACCAACTATGGCTACACCTTC.

The CDR3 bases are TGTGCCAGCAGCTCGCCGGGACTAGGAGCCGAGCAGTACTTC. Its translation is CASSSPGLGAEQYF. This chain joins TRBV5-4 and TRBJ2-7, with TRBD2 matching over 8 bases. The CDR3 is 14 amino acids. Looked up from germline, CDR1 is SGHNT and CDR2 is YYREEE (reference sequence). With 3 bases clipped from V and 6 bases from J, the junction kept 8 bases outside the gene matches.

The V call is TRBV28, the J call TRBJ1-2; TRBD1 might be the D (6 bases). Trimming shortened V by 2 bases and J by 5 bases, and 15 bases separated the two germline ends. This CDR3 has 15 residues. CDR1 and CDR2 from the germline V gene are MDHEN and SYDVKM. CDR3 bases: TGTGCCAGCAGTTTAGGACCAAACCAGGGGTATGGCTACACCTTC. Translating gives CASSLGPNQGYGYTF.

The V gene is TRBV19, the J gene TRBJ2-1; TRBD2 might be the D (7 bases). V was clipped by 3 bases and J by 3 bases, with 15 bases between them. Germline CDR1 is LNHDA and CDR2 is SQIVND (reference sequence). The CDR3 is made up of 16 amino acids. CDR3 bases: TGTGCCAGTAGTATCTGGGGGGGGGCCAACTACAATGAGCAGTTCTTC. Its translation: CASSIWGGANYNEQFF.

The chain recombines TRBV5-1 with TRBJ2-2; TRBD2 might be the D (6 bases). Between the trimmed V and J ends, which lost 0 bases and 4 bases, there was a span of 13 bases. Germline loops: CDR1 SGHRS, CDR2 YFSETQ. The CDR3 totals 16 residues. CDR3 residues: CASSLVGGMITGELFF. The CDR3 nucleotides read TGCGCCAGCAGCTTGGTGGGCGGGATGATCACCGGGGAGCTGTTTTTT.

The J gene is TRBJ2-2, the V gene TRBV13; 7 bases fit TRBD1. Trimming cost V 6 bases and J 6 bases; bases outside gene matches: 4. Germline-derived CDR1 and CDR2 are PRHDT and FYEKMQ (reference sequence). This CDR3 comprises 13 residues. The CDR3 loop reads CASRHRGPGELFF. The CDR3 DNA is TGTGCCAGCAGACACAGGGGTCCCGGGGAGCTGTTTTTT.